A single sample gave rise to the 16 T cell receptor beta chains below, sequenced in a study of T cell responses to AZD1222 COVID-19 vaccine. The method was immunoSEQ multiplex PCR; TCRdb's version includes in-frame clones alone and lacks a portion of them. This sample has approximately 220,000 clones, with about 92% found just once. The material was peripheral blood, obtained on day 0 of MenACWY control vaccination. All receptors derive from an adult in good health.

This chain uses TRBV4-2 with TRBJ1-6; D is ambiguous. Trimming removed 5 bases at V and 5 bases at J, with 16 bases between. This CDR3 region has 16 residues. Germline loops: CDR1 LGHNA, CDR2 YNFKEQ. CDR3 loop: CASSSQPGFDNSPLHF. The CDR3 DNA follows: TGTGCCAGCAGCTCCCAGCCTGGGTTTGATAATTCACCCCTCCACTTT.

The chain links TRBV29-1 to TRBJ1-5, with D possibly matching TRBD1 (5 bases). Germline values: CDR1 SQVTM, CDR2 ANQGSEA. The V end was cut by 7 bases, the J end by 2 bases, with 18 bases between. The CDR3 spans 15 residues. The CDR3 loop is CSGGTKREGNQPQHF. CDR3 nucleotide sequence: TGCAGCGGAGGGACGAAACGAGAGGGCAATCAGCCCCAGCATTTT. The full variable domain, completed using reference TRBV29-1 and TRBJ1-5, is SAVISQKPSRDICQRGTSLTIQCQVDSQVTMMFWYRQQPGQSLTLIATANQGSEATYESGFVIDKFPISRPNLTFSTLTVSNMSPEDSSIYLCSGGTKREGNQPQHFGDGTRLSIL.

The chain uses TRBV2 and TRBJ1-2; D may be TRBD1 (5 bases). Trimming left V 9 bases short and J 0 bases short, with 11 bases between. The germline V gene has CDR1 SNHLY and CDR2 FYNNEI. The CDR3 runs 13 residues. CDR3 sequence (DNA): TGTGCCAGACAGATGACAGCTAACTATGGCTACACCTTC. Translated, it gives CARQMTANYGYTF.

This clone was detected once. The V call is TRBV7-2, the J call TRBJ1-2, with unresolved D. Per the germline V gene, CDR1 is SGHTA and CDR2 is FQGNSA. Trimming shortened V by 4 bases and J by 6 bases, and 15 bases separated the two germline ends. The CDR3 consists of 14 residues. The CDR3 here is CASSSTPGGNGYTF. The CDR3 DNA reads TGTGCCAGCAGCTCAACCCCAGGAGGGAATGGCTACACCTTC.

This rearrangement joins TRBV12-3 or TRBV12-4 to TRBJ1-2; D unclear. The germline V and J ends were trimmed by 6 bases and 0 bases, with 8 bases remaining between them. This CDR3 spans 13 amino acids. CDR3 loop: CASSTTSNYGYTF. The CDR3 bases are TGTGCCAGCAGCACGACCTCTAACTATGGCTACACCTTC.

In its sample, this clone was seen once. The rearrangement links TRBV5-4 to TRBJ1-2, with TRBD1 matching over 7 bases. This CDR3 spans 15 amino acids. With 3 bases clipped from V and 4 bases from J, the junction kept 9 bases outside the gene matches. Looked up from germline, CDR1 is SGHNT and CDR2 is YYREEE (reference sequence). The CDR3, as DNA: TGTGCCAGCAGCTCCAGGACAGGCGATTTCTATGGCTACACCTTC. It specifies CASSSRTGDFYGYTF.

This clone came up once. The chain joins TRBV19 to TRBJ2-7, with D possibly matching TRBD2 (6 bases). V was trimmed by 4 bases and J by 2 bases, leaving 9 bases between them. CDR3 size: 13 residues. Germline assignment: CDR1 LNHDA and CDR2 SQIVND (reference sequence). For the CDR3, the DNA is TGTGCCAGTAGTAGCGGGGTGCCCTACGAGCAGTACTTC. It codes for CASSSGVPYEQYF.

The CDR3 region has the DNA TGTGCCAGCAGCCAAAGGACAGGCTTCAACTATGGCTACACCTTC. Encoded protein: CASSQRTGFNYGYTF. V and J are TRBV14 and TRBJ1-2; 7 bases fit TRBD1. V shed 2 bases and J 2 bases; nucleotides not matched to a gene: 5. Looked up from germline, CDR1 is SGHDN and CDR2 is FVKESK. The CDR3 spans 15 residues.

This chain connects TRBV7-9 to TRBJ2-7, with D hard to call. The germline V gene has CDR1 SEHNR and CDR2 FQNEAQ (reference sequence). The CDR3 consists of 15 residues. With 1 base removed from V and 0 bases from J, the gap between germline ends came to 10 bases. CDR3 sequence (DNA): TGTGCCAGCAGCTTAGTCGGCCGATACTCCTACGAGCAGTACTTC. It is translated as CASSLVGRYSYEQYF.

The rearrangement links TRBV5-6 to TRBJ1-1; possible D gene TRBD1, 5 bases. The V and J ends lost 6 bases and 1 base respectively, with 13 bases between them. The CDR3 length is 14 residues. Germline CDR1 is SGHDT and CDR2 is YYEEEE. This chain's CDR3 is CASTFRVANTEAFF. The CDR3 coding sequence is TGTGCCAGCACCTTCAGGGTGGCGAACACTGAAGCTTTCTTT.

The chain has TRBV9 and TRBJ2-3; 8 bases match TRBD2. V trimming: 1 base; J trimming: 3 bases; junction bases outside the gene matches: 10. This CDR3 has 17 amino acids. From germline, CDR1 is SGDLS and CDR2 YYNGEE. The CDR3 is CASSVLLTGGPTDTQYF. CDR3 nucleotide sequence: TGTGCCAGCAGCGTATTGCTAACGGGGGGGCCGACAGATACGCAGTATTTT.

The chain combines TRBV12-3 or TRBV12-4 with TRBJ2-1; D gene uncertain. V was clipped by 7 bases and J by 8 bases, with 15 bases between them. This CDR3 spans 13 amino acids. The CDR3, as DNA: TGTGCCAGCACCTCACTTTTGGGTCATGAGCAGTTCTTC. This codes for CASTSLLGHEQFF.

V is TRBV5-1 and J is TRBJ2-1; perhaps TRBD1 as D (6 bases). This CDR3 has 15 amino acids. Trimming took off 2 bases at V and 2 bases at J, with 11 bases between the two ends. Germline assignment: CDR1 SGHRS and CDR2 YFSETQ. The CDR3, as DNA: TGCGCCAGCAGCTTAGACGGGACAACCTACAATGAGCAGTTCTTC. It specifies CASSLDGTTYNEQFF.

The chain has TRBV5-1 and TRBJ1-1; 10 bases are shared with TRBD1. CDR1 is SGHRS, CDR2 YFSETQ, per germline. V lost 1 base, J lost 5 bases, and 5 bases stayed unmatched. This CDR3 is 15 amino acids long. CDR3 amino acids: CASSLTGTGVTEAFF. CDR3 nucleotide sequence: TGCGCCAGCAGCTTGACCGGGACAGGGGTTACTGAAGCTTTCTTT.

The V call is TRBV12-3 or TRBV12-4, the J call TRBJ2-2; D ambiguous. The V gene lost 1 base and the J gene lost 5 bases, with 2 bases spanning the gap. This CDR3 spans 12 amino acids. The CDR3 region is CASSLVTGELFF. CDR3 DNA sequence: TGTGCCAGCAGTTTAGTTACCGGGGAGCTGTTTTTT.

The V gene is TRBV3-1 (or the pseudogene TRBV3-2), the J gene TRBJ2-2; D not certain. The CDR3 runs to 15 residues. Between the trimmed V and J ends, which lost 3 bases and 2 bases, there was a span of 10 bases. Germline values: CDR1 LGHDT, CDR2 YNNKEL (reference sequence). CDR3 loop: CASSQGGLNTGELFF. CDR3 nucleotides: TGTGCCAGCAGCCAGGGCGGCCTAAACACCGGGGAGCTGTTTTTT.